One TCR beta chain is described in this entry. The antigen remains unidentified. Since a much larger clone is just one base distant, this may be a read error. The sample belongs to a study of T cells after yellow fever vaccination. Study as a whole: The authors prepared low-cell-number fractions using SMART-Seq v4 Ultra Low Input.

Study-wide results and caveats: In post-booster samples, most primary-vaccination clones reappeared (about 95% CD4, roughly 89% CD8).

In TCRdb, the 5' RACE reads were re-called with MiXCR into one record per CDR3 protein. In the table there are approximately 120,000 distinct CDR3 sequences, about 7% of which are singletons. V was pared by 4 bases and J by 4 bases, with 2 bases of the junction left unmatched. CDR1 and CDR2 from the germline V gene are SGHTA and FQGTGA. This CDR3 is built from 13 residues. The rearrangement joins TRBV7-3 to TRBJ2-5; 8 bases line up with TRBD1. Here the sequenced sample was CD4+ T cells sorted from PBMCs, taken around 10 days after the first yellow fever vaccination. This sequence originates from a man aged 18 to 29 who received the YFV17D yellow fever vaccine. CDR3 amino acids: CASSSGQGETQYF. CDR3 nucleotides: TGTGCCAGCAGCTCCGGACAGGGAGAGACCCAGTACTTC. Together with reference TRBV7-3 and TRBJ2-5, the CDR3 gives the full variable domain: GAGVSQTPSNKVTEKGKYVELRCDPISGHTALYWYRQSLGQGPEFLIYFQGTGAADDSGLPNDRFFAVRPEGSVSTLKIQRTERGDSAVYLCASSSGQGETQYFGPGTRLLVL.